Sample share makes the clone carrying this T cell receptor beta chain medium-sized. Via MiXCR, TCRdb re-called the PCR reads, giving one row per CDR3 protein. The sample yields 12,000 or so distinct CDR3 sequences, approximately 50% seen once. The germline V gene encodes CDR1 MGHRA and CDR2 YSYEKL. The V and J ends lost 5 bases and 5 bases respectively, with 16 bases between them. The CDR3 is 15 amino acids. This sample was included in a study of CD4 and CD8 cells across lung adenocarcinoma regions. Donors had localized lung adenocarcinoma, a non-small cell lung cancer. The J gene is TRBJ2-1, the V gene TRBV4-1, with D tentatively TRBD2 (6 bases). The sequence was obtained from a female donor with lung adenocarcinoma. The CD4 and CD8 labels of this study may be unreliable. Sequenced: CD8+ T cells from the center of a lung tumor. CDR3 residues: CASSYRDFENNEQFF. Here the CDR3 DNA reads TGCGCCAGCAGCTACCGGGACTTCGAGAACAATGAGCAGTTCTTC.